The 16 T cell receptor beta chains reported below all come from one sample, sequenced in a study of graft-versus-host responses after intestinal transplantation (TCRdb year 2021). To isolate intraepithelial and lamina propria lymphocytes from graft specimens, dithiothreitol, EDTA incubations and collagenase D digestion were used. Preparation of the library involved the immunoSEQ multiplex PCR assay. Drawn from immuneACCESS, this table holds only the in-frame rearrangements with V and J called that TCRdb kept. Clones are partly lost; checked studies trace under half to an unresolved V gene and leave the rest unexplained. The sample data list 50,000 to 75,000 clones, and under 90% of these were observed just once. More than 1.5% of the sample rests with the top ten. Specimen: ileum tissue, collected more than 350 days after transplant. The receptor set was obtained from a human patient who received an intestinal transplant, so some T cells may come from the graft donor.

The V call is TRBV5-3, the J call TRBJ2-1; 10 bases fit TRBD2. TRBV5-3 is an ORF, with its function uncertain. With V trimmed by 3 bases and J by 5 bases, 11 bases remained unmatched. The CDR3 contains 17 residues. In DNA form, the CDR3 reads TGTGCCAGAAGCTCGCCTTTTCTAGCGGGGGTAAACAATGAGCAGTTCTTC. As protein: CARSSPFLAGVNNEQFF.

V usage is TRBV7-2 and J usage is TRBJ2-5, with 8 positions matching TRBD2. The junction had 12 bases not matched to a gene; V was cut back by 4 bases and J by 5 bases. Germline V gene data show CDR1 as SGHTA and CDR2 as FQGNSA. This CDR3 contains 16 residues. DNA for the CDR3: TGTGCCAGCAGCTCTCACGGGGGGGGATTATGGGAGACCCAGTACTTC. It translates to CASSSHGGGLWETQYF.

In nucleotides, the CDR3 is TGTGCCAGCAGTTACTCGGCAGCCCGCATGAACACTGAAGCTTTCTTT. It translates to CASSYSAARMNTEAFF. The chain has TRBV6-5 and TRBJ1-1; D unclear. The CDR3 length is 16 residues. CDR1 and CDR2 from the germline V gene are MNHEY and SVGAGI. V was cut by 0 bases and J by 0 bases, with 11 bases left in between.

The V and J genes are TRBV20-1 and TRBJ2-1; D is ambiguous. Germline CDR1 and CDR2: DFQATT and SNEGSKA (reference sequence). V lost 3 bases, J lost 8 bases, and 8 bases lay in between. This CDR3 spans 11 amino acids. CDR3 bases: TGCAGTGCTAGGGGTGGCGATGAGCAGTTCTTC. Its translation: CSARGGDEQFF.

This clone has a single count. The J gene is TRBJ2-3, the V gene TRBV6-5; D may be TRBD1 (6 bases). Between the trimmed V and J ends, which lost 0 bases and 1 base, there was a span of 11 bases. The CDR3 totals 16 residues. Germline-derived CDR1 and CDR2 are MNHEY and SVGAGI. In nucleotides, the CDR3 is TGTGCCAGCAGTTACTCTGGGGGCTCCGGCACAGATACGCAGTATTTT. It encodes CASSYSGGSGTDTQYF.

The chain recombines TRBV6-5 with TRBJ2-7; D possibly matches TRBD1 or TRBD2 (5 bases each). The V gene lost 11 bases and the J gene lost 2 bases, with 16 bases spanning the gap. CDR3 length: 13 amino acids. Germline V lookup: CDR1 MNHEY, CDR2 SVGAGI. This chain's CDR3 is CAVQGTTAYEQYF. The CDR3 DNA sequence: TGTGCCGTTCAAGGGACCACGGCCTACGAGCAGTACTTC.

The gene calls are TRBV7-3 and TRBJ2-2; the match to TRBD1 covers 7 bases. This CDR3 is built from 14 residues. Germline CDR1 is SGHTA and CDR2 is FQGTGA. After removal of 4 bases from V and 4 bases from J, the junction contained 3 bases not matched to a gene. CDR3 coding DNA: TGTGCCAGCAGCTCGACAGGGTCCACCGGGGAGCTGTTTTTT. Residues: CASSSTGSTGELFF.

The rearrangement uses TRBV7-6 and TRBJ2-5, with 12 bases aligning to TRBD2. The germline CDR1 and CDR2 sequences are SGHVS and FNYEAQ. V was clipped by 1 base and J by 3 bases; unmatched bases: 12. The CDR3 length is 19 residues. CDR3 residues: CASSLGEGASGRAKETQYF. The DNA for the CDR3 is TGTGCCAGCAGCTTAGGGGAGGGGGCTAGCGGGAGGGCGAAAGAGACCCAGTACTTC.

The chain uses TRBV6-1 and TRBJ1-6, with 8 bases lining up with TRBD1. The CDR3 is 15 residues long. CDR1 MNHNS and CDR2 SASEGT come from the germline V gene. J gave up 9 bases and V 1 base, and 5 bases lay outside the gene matches. The CDR3 protein is CASSEVTGGISPLHF. The CDR3 DNA sequence: TGTGCCAGCAGTGAAGTAACAGGGGGAATTTCACCCCTCCACTTT.

The J gene is TRBJ2-5, the V gene TRBV12-5; D may correspond to TRBD1 or TRBD2 (5 bases each). Germline V gene lookup returns CDR1 LGHNT and CDR2 FRNRAP. V was trimmed by 6 bases and J by 9 bases, leaving 14 bases between them. CDR3 size: 12 residues. The CDR3, as DNA: TGTGCTAGTGGATGGGACCCCCGGGCCCAGTACTTC. Amino acids: CASGWDPRAQYF.

The chain is built from TRBV6-5 and TRBJ2-3; 10 bases match TRBD2. Germline V gene data show CDR1 as MNHEY and CDR2 as SVGAGI. V trimming: 4 bases; J trimming: 0 bases; junction bases outside the gene matches: 1. This CDR3 has 15 amino acids. The CDR3 loop reads CASSSSGGSTDTQYF. In nucleotides, the CDR3 is TGTGCCAGCAGTTCTAGCGGGGGCAGCACAGATACGCAGTATTTT.

The rearrangement links TRBV5-1 to TRBJ1-1; a possible D gene is TRBD1 (6 bases). CDR1 and CDR2 from the germline V gene are SGHRS and YFSETQ. V lost 4 bases and J 7 bases, leaving 11 bases between the germline ends. The CDR3 has 12 residues. CDR3 in DNA: TGCGCCAGCAGCCCAGGGGATGTTGAAGCTTTCTTT. Protein sequence: CASSPGDVEAFF.

The rearrangement joins TRBV5-6 to TRBJ1-4, with D tentatively TRBD1 (5 bases). Trimming pared 0 bases from V and 6 bases from J, leaving 15 bases between. CDR3 length: 16 residues. Germline assignment: CDR1 SGHDT and CDR2 YYEEEE. CDR3 region: CASSLGNPGTDEKLFF. The CDR3 coding sequence is TGTGCCAGCAGCTTGGGAAACCCCGGGACGGATGAAAAACTGTTTTTT.

This chain connects TRBV6-5 to TRBJ1-1, with D possibly TRBD1 on 5 matching bases. V was trimmed by 0 bases and J by 1 base, leaving 6 bases between them. Per germline, CDR1 MNHEY and CDR2 SVGAGI. The CDR3 totals 14 residues. The CDR3 coding sequence is TGTGCCAGCAGTTACTCAGGGACGAACACTGAAGCTTTCTTT. Protein: CASSYSGTNTEAFF.

V gene TRBV5-1 combines with J gene TRBJ1-1; TRBD1 is a possible D gene (5 bases). V was cut by 3 bases and J by 2 bases, with 11 bases left in between. The CDR3 has 14 residues. In germline, CDR1 is SGHRS, CDR2 YFSETQ. CDR3 DNA: TGCGCCAGCAGCTCCATCGACAGTAACACTGAAGCTTTCTTT. It yields the protein CASSSIDSNTEAFF.

This chain uses TRBV18 with TRBJ2-3; maybe TRBD2 (5 bases). This CDR3 has 17 residues. Trimming cost V 2 bases and J 0 bases, with 15 bases left between them. Germline CDR1 is KGHSH and CDR2 is LQKENI. The CDR3, as DNA: TGTGCCAGCTCACCAAGTCTCCGGGAACCTAGCACAGATACGCAGTATTTT. It encodes CASSPSLREPSTDTQYF.